These 32 T cell receptor beta chains came from one sample sequenced in a study of CD8 T cells in ankylosing spondylitis. Study-level findings and limits: For ankylosing spondylitis blood, a TCR beta motif of several highly homologous variants appeared characteristic.

TCRdb re-called the 5' RACE reads with MiXCR, one entry per CDR3 protein. The sample lists approximately 220,000 distinct CDR3 sequences, around 16% occurring once. For these TCRs, the target antigens are not known. Material: blood, either unsorted or a sorted T cell fraction (not recorded which). These receptor sequences come from a male donor with ankylosing spondylitis.

This chain uses TRBV4-2 with TRBJ2-1; 11 bases align to TRBD1. Looked up from germline, CDR1 is LGHNA and CDR2 is YNFKEQ. The junction had 16 bases not matched to a gene; V was cut back by 5 bases and J by 1 base. CDR3 length: 20 residues. DNA for the CDR3: TGTGCCAGCAGCATAAGAGGTGGACAGGGGGCCGGGGGATCCTACAATGAGCAGTTCTTC. Protein product: CASSIRGGQGAGGSYNEQFF.

This chain joins TRBV11-2 and TRBJ2-2, with D hard to call. Trimming took 1 base from V and 2 from J, leaving 8 bases between them. CDR1 and CDR2 (germline): SGHAT, FQNNGV. The CDR3 is made up of 15 amino acids. This CDR3 reads CASSLGLVNTGELFF. In DNA form, the CDR3 reads TGTGCCAGCAGCTTAGGGCTGGTAAACACCGGGGAGCTGTTTTTT.

This clonotype was counted many times. The V gene is TRBV12-3 or TRBV12-4, the J gene TRBJ1-2, with 8 bases that match TRBD1. This CDR3 is built from 15 residues. The ends lost 5 bases at V and 0 bases at J; junction bases unmatched: 5. The CDR3 sequence: CASSPGTGANYGYTF. The CDR3 DNA reads TGTGCCAGCAGTCCTGGGACAGGAGCTAACTATGGCTACACCTTC.

CDR3 sequence reads: CASSQEVSGSYNEQFF. For the CDR3, the DNA is TGCGCCAGCAGCCAAGAGGTTAGCGGGAGTTACAATGAGCAGTTCTTC. The chain has TRBV4-3 and TRBJ2-1, with TRBD2 identical over 9 bases. The ends lost 0 bases at V and 4 bases at J; junction bases unmatched: 4. The germline V gene encodes CDR1 LGHNA and CDR2 YSLEER. CDR3 length equals 16 residues.

The chain has TRBV10-2 and TRBJ1-2; maybe TRBD1 (6 bases). Trimming left V 1 base short and J 8 bases short, with 17 bases between. The CDR3 length is 15 residues. CDR1 WSHSY and CDR2 SAAADI come from the germline V gene. In nucleotides, the CDR3 is TGCGCCAGCAGTGAGTTCCGGGACACAGGACCGGGCTACACCTTC. It codes for CASSEFRDTGPGYTF.

The chain is built from TRBV5-6 and TRBJ2-7; 7 bases are shared with TRBD1. Germline loops: CDR1 SGHDT, CDR2 YYEEEE. CDR3 size: 14 residues. The ends lost 0 bases at V and 4 bases at J; junction bases unmatched: 4. CDR3 nucleotides: TGTGCCAGCAGCTTGGCCGGGACAGAGTACGAGCAGTACTTC. This gives the protein CASSLAGTEYEQYF. Supplemented by reference TRBV5-6 and TRBJ2-7, the full variable domain reads DAGVTQSPTHLIKTRGQQVTLRCSPKSGHDTVSWYQQALGQGPQFIFQYYEEEERQRGNFPDRFSGHQFPNYSSELNVNALLLGDSALYLCASSLAGTEYEQYFGPGTRLTVT.

This chain connects TRBV12-3 or TRBV12-4 to TRBJ2-3; no firm D call. The length of the CDR3 is 16 residues. V shed 6 bases and J shed 0 bases, with 16 bases lying between them. This CDR3 reads CASRGLDGSSTDTQYF. As DNA, the CDR3 is TGTGCCAGCAGGGGCTTAGACGGATCTAGCACAGATACGCAGTATTTT.

The chain combines TRBV4-1 with TRBJ2-7; D is uncertain. V shed 0 bases and J shed 3 bases, with 12 bases lying between them. The CDR3 has 15 residues. Germline CDR1 MGHRA, CDR2 YSYEKL. This chain's CDR3 is CASSQDQANLYEQYF. DNA of the CDR3: TGCGCCAGCAGCCAAGATCAGGCAAACCTCTACGAGCAGTACTTC.

This clonotype has a count of ten or more. This chain uses TRBV29-1 with TRBJ2-7, with no clear D. Per the germline V gene, CDR1 is SQVTM and CDR2 is ANQGSEA. This CDR3 has 12 residues. V lost 8 bases, J lost 0 bases, and 11 bases lay in between. This CDR3 reads CSILDLSYEQYF. CDR3 DNA sequence: TGCAGCATACTGGACCTCTCCTACGAGCAGTACTTC.

This chain uses TRBV6-8 with TRBJ2-5; 8 positions agree with TRBD2. The CDR3 has 13 residues. Germline V CDR1 and CDR2: MNHGY, SAAAGT. V trimming: 6 bases; J trimming: 5 bases; junction bases outside the gene matches: 5. Here the CDR3 reads CASSPGGLETQYF. CDR3 coding DNA: TGTGCCAGCAGCCCGGGGGGGCTGGAGACCCAGTACTTC.

This clonotype was observed a handful of times. This sequence joins TRBV29-1 and TRBJ2-1; 8 bases are a match to TRBD1. Germline assignment: CDR1 SQVTM and CDR2 ANQGSEA. The CDR3 runs to 13 residues. Losses at the gene ends were 5 bases for V and 8 bases for J; bases not matched to a gene: 8. The CDR3 protein is CSVRQGSLDEQFF. The CDR3 coding sequence is TGCAGCGTTCGACAGGGGTCTCTGGATGAGCAGTTCTTC.

This clonotype was recorded a few times. One end of the junction is discordant with germline, which a read error may explain. V gene TRBV7-6 combines with J gene TRBJ2-2, with TRBD2 matching 8 bases. This CDR3 spans 16 amino acids. The germline V gene encodes CDR1 SGHVS and CDR2 FNYEAQ. The chain's CDR3 is CASSSRGLGNPGELFF. The CDR3 coding sequence is TGTGCCAGCAGTTCGAGGGGACTAGGGAACCCCGGGGAGCTGTTTTTT. Complete variable domain (other parts from reference TRBV7-6 and TRBJ2-2): GAGVSQSPRYKVTKRGQDVALRCDPISGHVSLYWYRQALGQGPEFLTYFNYEAQQDKSGLPNDRFSAERPEGSISTLTIQRTEQRDSAMYRCASSSRGLGNPGELFFGEGSRLTVL.

This clonotype was picked up many times. The V call is TRBV12-3 or TRBV12-4, the J call TRBJ1-1; TRBD1 aligns across 10 bases. V shed 5 bases, J shed 4 bases, and the junction held 4 bases outside the gene matches. The CDR3 length is 14 residues. The CDR3, as DNA: TGTGCCAGCAGTCCCGGGACAGGGGTCACTGAAGCTTTCTTT. Translating gives CASSPGTGVTEAFF.

A few counts support this clonotype. The chain recombines TRBV29-1 with TRBJ2-1; 12 nucleotides match TRBD2. Losses at the gene ends were 4 bases for V and 4 bases for J; bases not matched to a gene: 5. CDR3 length: 15 residues. Germline V CDR1 and CDR2: SQVTM, ANQGSEA. The CDR3 reads CSVVPSGGEYNEQFF. DNA of the CDR3: TGCAGCGTTGTACCTAGCGGGGGGGAGTACAATGAGCAGTTCTTC.

This clonotype was counted a few times. The rearrangement links TRBV27 to TRBJ2-7; D could derive from TRBD1 or TRBD2 (5 bases each). The CDR3 is 15 amino acids. V was shortened by 7 bases and J by 2 bases, with 18 bases between the two germline ends. The germline CDR1 and CDR2 sequences are MNHEY and SMNVEV (reference sequence). For the CDR3, the DNA is TGTGCCAGCAACTGGGGCTCGGGATCTCCCTACGAGCAGTACTTC. It is translated as CASNWGSGSPYEQYF.

This chain joins TRBV12-3 or TRBV12-4 and TRBJ1-1; TRBD1 aligns across 8 bases. The CDR3 spans 17 residues. V was pared by 6 bases and J by 0 bases, with 12 bases of the junction left unmatched. The CDR3 sequence is CASSPDRGEGVNTEAFF. The DNA of the CDR3 is TGTGCCAGCAGCCCCGACAGGGGTGAGGGAGTGAACACTGAAGCTTTCTTT.

This chain joins TRBV4-2 and TRBJ1-3; 9 nucleotides align to TRBD1. V trimming: 5 bases; J trimming: 0 bases; junction bases outside the gene matches: 2. Germline V gives CDR1 LGHNA, CDR2 YNFKEQ. CDR3 size: 15 residues. CDR3 in DNA: TGTGCCAGCAGCGTGACAGGGGGCTCTGGAAACACCATATATTTT. Protein product: CASSVTGGSGNTIYF.

This clonotype came up many times. This chain links TRBV28 with TRBJ2-3, with D possibly TRBD2 on 5 matching bases. The CDR3 is made up of 14 amino acids. With 2 bases removed from V and 4 bases from J, the gap between germline ends came to 10 bases. The germline V gene encodes CDR1 MDHEN and CDR2 SYDVKM. CDR3 in amino acids: CASSLGEYPDTQYF. The CDR3 coding sequence is TGTGCCAGCAGTTTAGGGGAGTACCCAGATACGCAGTATTTT.

This clonotype was seen a handful of times. V is TRBV15 and J is TRBJ2-3; 16 bases match TRBD2. The length of the CDR3 is 19 residues. V lost 3 bases, J lost 4 bases, and 10 bases stayed unmatched. Germline V gene lookup returns CDR1 LNHNV and CDR2 YYDKDF (reference sequence). For the CDR3, the DNA is TGTGCCACCAGCAGTGCAGCCGGGACTAGCGGGAGGGATCCAGATACGCAGTATTTT. This gives the protein CATSSAAGTSGRDPDTQYF.

The V gene is TRBV18, the J gene TRBJ2-1; unclear D gene. Germline V gene sequence: CDR1 KGHSH, CDR2 LQKENI. CDR3 length: 13 residues. V lost 3 bases and J 5 bases, leaving 8 bases between the germline ends. The CDR3 protein is CASSPWGDNEQFF. CDR3 DNA: TGTGCCAGCTCACCTTGGGGTGACAATGAGCAGTTCTTC.

This clonotype was seen more than once but under ten times. This chain links TRBV20-1 with TRBJ2-7; tentatively, D is TRBD2 (5 bases). Trimming cost V 1 base and J 3 bases, with 13 bases left between them. CDR3 length: 14 residues. Germline V gives CDR1 DFQATT, CDR2 SNEGSKA (reference sequence). CDR3 residues: CSARGLGLNYEQYF. The CDR3 bases are TGCAGTGCTAGAGGGCTCGGACTTAACTACGAGCAGTACTTC.

This clonotype was counted many times. The chain recombines TRBV11-1 with TRBJ1-3; tentative D call: TRBD1 (5 bases). The CDR3 loop spans 18 amino acids. V was shortened by 1 base and J by 0 bases, with 16 bases between the two germline ends. The germline V gene has CDR1 SGHAT and CDR2 FQDESV (reference sequence). CDR3 nucleotides: TGTGCCAGCAGCTTAGGTGGAGGAGCGGGGGACTCTGGAAACACCATATATTTT. It is translated as CASSLGGGAGDSGNTIYF. Full variable domain (rest looked up from reference TRBV11-1 and TRBJ1-3): EAEVAQSPRYKITEKSQAVAFWCDPISGHATLYWYRQILGQGPELLVQFQDESVVDDSQLPKDRFSAERLKGVDSTLKIQPAELGDSAMYLCASSLGGGAGDSGNTIYFGEGSWLTVV.

In this sample, this clonotype turned up many times. The chain combines TRBV29-1 with TRBJ2-1, with D uncertain. The V gene's germline CDR1 is SQVTM and CDR2 ANQGSEA. This CDR3 is built from 13 residues. Trimming left V 0 bases short and J 1 base short, with 4 bases between. CDR3 DNA sequence: TGCAGCGTTGAAGAAGGTTCCTACAATGAGCAGTTCTTC. Translated, it gives CSVEEGSYNEQFF.

This clonotype was detected ten times or more. This sequence joins TRBV12-3 or TRBV12-4 and TRBJ2-3; D possibly corresponds to TRBD1 (5 bases). With 5 bases removed from V and 0 bases from J, the gap between germline ends came to 12 bases. This CDR3 region has 15 residues. In DNA, the CDR3 is TGTGCCAGCAGTCCCAGGGATTTTAGCACAGATACGCAGTATTTT. Its protein product is CASSPRDFSTDTQYF.

The chain employs TRBV4-1 and TRBJ1-5; D uncertain. The germline V and J ends were trimmed by 1 base and 0 bases, with 13 bases remaining between them. Germline V lookup: CDR1 MGHRA, CDR2 YSYEKL. This CDR3 comprises 17 residues. The CDR3 coding sequence is TGCGCCAGCAGCCAAGGGGGTGGGCTGTATAGCAATCAGCCCCAGCATTTT. Protein product: CASSQGGGLYSNQPQHF.

The V and J genes are TRBV12-3 or TRBV12-4 and TRBJ1-1; tentatively, D is TRBD1 (5 bases). V dropped 4 bases and J dropped 4 bases, with 19 bases sitting between them. This CDR3 comprises 16 residues. The CDR3 DNA reads as TGTGCCAGCAGTTGGGGTCGGGGGTTGGACGGCACTGAAGCTTTCTTT. This codes for CASSWGRGLDGTEAFF.

This clonotype was observed a few times. V is TRBV6-6 and J is TRBJ2-3; no clear D gene. Trimming cost V 1 base and J 0 bases, with 2 bases left between them. The germline CDR1 and CDR2 sequences are MNHNY and SVGAGI (reference sequence). CDR3 size: 13 residues. This chain's CDR3 is CASSYFSTDTQYF. In DNA form, the CDR3 reads TGTGCCAGCAGTTACTTCAGCACAGATACGCAGTATTTT.

The chain combines TRBV27 with TRBJ2-3, with no clear D. V lost 2 bases and J 1 base, leaving 10 bases between the germline ends. CDR1 and CDR2 (germline): MNHEY, SMNVEV (reference sequence). The CDR3 sequence is 15 residues long. CDR3 DNA sequence: TGTGCCAGCAGTTTACCCCCGGACGGCACAGATACGCAGTATTTT. Protein: CASSLPPDGTDTQYF.

This clonotype showed up just a few times. J is TRBJ2-1 and V is TRBV27, with 11 nucleotides matching TRBD2. J lost 7 bases, V lost 6 bases, and 5 bases had no gene match. Germline V CDR1 and CDR2: MNHEY, SMNVEV (reference sequence). The CDR3 length is 14 residues. CDR3 nucleotide sequence: TGTGCCAGCAGCCCGGGACTAGCGGCGAATGAGCAGTTCTTC. Protein product: CASSPGLAANEQFF.

This clonotype was picked up many times. The V and J genes are TRBV11-2 and TRBJ2-1, with D tentatively TRBD1 or TRBD2 (5 bases each). Germline CDR1 SGHAT, CDR2 FQNNGV. The CDR3 length is 14 residues. V was clipped by 7 bases and J by 4 bases, with 14 bases between them. CDR3 sequence reads: CASTLGDYYNEQFF. For the CDR3, the DNA is TGTGCCAGCACCTTGGGGGATTATTACAATGAGCAGTTCTTC.

CDR3 protein: CASSQDRGSNEKLFF. In DNA form, the CDR3 reads TGCGCCAGCAGCCAAGATAGGGGTTCTAATGAAAAACTGTTTTTT. The rearrangement links TRBV4-1 to TRBJ1-4, with D possibly matching TRBD1 (5 bases). V was shortened by 0 bases and J by 3 bases, with 8 bases between the two germline ends. Germline CDR1 MGHRA, CDR2 YSYEKL. CDR3 length equals 15 residues.

The chain joins TRBV6-5 to TRBJ1-1; the D gene is possibly TRBD1 (5 bases). Germline V lookup: CDR1 MNHEY, CDR2 SVGAGI. V lost 0 bases and J 4 bases, leaving 9 bases between the germline ends. The CDR3 contains 14 residues. The DNA of the CDR3 is TGTGCCAGCAGTTACTCGACGGGGGGCACTGAAGCTTTCTTT. It yields the protein CASSYSTGGTEAFF.